Below are 32 T cell receptor beta chains sequenced from a single sample in a study of cytomegalovirus exposure and HLA in healthy donors. This PCR relied on a set of 60 Vbeta primers and 13 Jbeta primers. The protocol was immunoSEQ multiplex PCR, while the TCRdb copy is restricted to in-frame clones and leaves out a portion. Altogether about 120,000 clones are present, 75% to 90% being singletons, with the ten largest covering approximately 8.8%. The sample taken for sequencing was PBMCs. These receptors were obtained from a female donor in good health and CMV-seropositive.

V and J are TRBV5-1 and TRBJ2-3; 8 bases are shared with TRBD1. CDR3 length equals 16 residues. CDR1 and CDR2 (germline): SGHRS, YFSETQ. V shed 4 bases and J 2 bases; nucleotides not matched to a gene: 9. The CDR3 DNA follows: TGCGCCAGCAGCCCTCGGACAGGGTATCACACAGATACGCAGTATTTT. Translation gives CASSPRTGYHTDTQYF.

This chain joins TRBV30 and TRBJ2-7; 12 bases match TRBD2. The CDR3 consists of 16 residues. V lost 2 bases and J lost 2; bases outside the gene matches: 7. Germline V gene data show CDR1 as GTSNPN and CDR2 as SVGIG (reference sequence). The CDR3 DNA reads TGTGCCTGGAGTCCCCTAGCGGGGGGGTACGCCTACGAGCAGTACTTC. Its protein product is CAWSPLAGGYAYEQYF. Full variable domain (remainder filled in from reference TRBV30 and TRBJ2-7): SQTIHQWPATLVQPVGSPLSLECTVEGTSNPNLYWYRQAAGRGLQLLFYSVGIGQISSEVPQNLSASRPQDRQFILSSKKLLLSDSGFYLCAWSPLAGGYAYEQYFGPGTRLTVT.

The rearrangement joins TRBV10-1 to TRBJ1-1; no reliable D call. Germline assignment: CDR1 WNHNN and CDR2 SYGVQD (reference sequence). This CDR3 has 14 residues. Trimming took off 7 bases at V and 2 bases at J, with 14 bases between the two ends. The CDR3: CASMSGESNTEAFF. The CDR3 DNA is TGCGCCAGCATGAGCGGGGAGAGCAACACTGAAGCTTTCTTT.

The chain recombines TRBV6-1 with TRBJ1-1, with 8 bases identical to TRBD1. The length of the CDR3 is 14 residues. Germline CDR1 is MNHNS and CDR2 is SASEGT. Losses at the gene ends were 4 bases for V and 5 bases for J; bases not matched to a gene: 6. The CDR3 DNA reads as TGTGCCAGCAGTGTACCGGGACAGGAAACTGAAGCTTTCTTT. It translates to CASSVPGQETEAFF.

This chain connects TRBV7-9 to TRBJ1-5; 7 nucleotides align to TRBD1. The germline V gene has CDR1 SEHNR and CDR2 FQNEAQ (reference sequence). The CDR3 extends over 13 amino acids. V gave up 8 bases and J gave up 4 bases; unmatched junction bases: 5. The CDR3 region has the DNA TGTGCCAGCGCCCGGGACAGTAATCAGCCCCAGCATTTT. Translation: CASARDSNQPQHF.

The rearrangement joins TRBV11-2 to TRBJ1-4; 11 positions match TRBD1. This CDR3 contains 15 residues. V trimming: 5 bases; J trimming: 7 bases; junction bases outside the gene matches: 6. Germline lookup yields CDR1 SGHAT and CDR2 FQNNGV. The CDR3 bases are TGTGCCAGCAGCCCCCGGACAGGGGGCTTTGAAAAACTGTTTTTT. Protein: CASSPRTGGFEKLFF.

The rearrangement links TRBV6-4 to TRBJ1-1; D gene ambiguous. There are 13 residues in the CDR3. Germline assignment: CDR1 MRHNA and CDR2 SNTAGT. Trimming left V 3 bases short and J 4 bases short, with 9 bases between. The CDR3 DNA sequence: TGTGCCAGCAGTGAATCGGGGTTCACTGAAGCTTTCTTT. Amino acids: CASSESGFTEAFF.

This chain uses TRBV6-5 with TRBJ1-6; perhaps TRBD1 as D (5 bases). The CDR3 consists of 14 residues. Germline-derived CDR1 and CDR2 are MNHEY and SVGAGI. Trimming cost V 4 bases and J 8 bases, with 12 bases left between them. CDR3 sequence (DNA): TGTGCCAGCAGTTTTTCGACAGTCCATTCACCCCTCCACTTT. It translates to CASSFSTVHSPLHF.

The chain employs TRBV28 and TRBJ2-2; a weak D match, TRBD1 (6 bases). The CDR3 has 16 residues. Germline values: CDR1 MDHEN, CDR2 SYDVKM. The V end was cut by 3 bases, the J end by 2 bases, with 13 bases between. The CDR3 coding sequence is TGTGCCAGCAGTTTTAGGGGGACACTTAACACCGGGGAGCTGTTTTTT. Encoded protein: CASSFRGTLNTGELFF.

The genes are TRBV30 and TRBJ1-1; tentatively, D is TRBD1 (6 bases). V dropped 4 bases and J dropped 10 bases, with 16 bases sitting between them. Germline V gives CDR1 GTSNPN, CDR2 SVGIG (reference sequence). The CDR3 consists of 12 residues. The CDR3 protein is CAWTPGGAGAFF. As DNA, the CDR3 is TGTGCCTGGACCCCGGGGGGGGCCGGAGCTTTCTTT. Based on the CDR3 plus reference TRBV30 and TRBJ1-1, the full variable domain is SQTIHQWPATLVQPVGSPLSLECTVEGTSNPNLYWYRQAAGRGLQLLFYSVGIGQISSEVPQNLSASRPQDRQFILSSKKLLLSDSGFYLCAWTPGGAGAFFGQGTRLTVV.

The V and J genes are TRBV6-1 and TRBJ2-5; the D is unclear. The CDR3 totals 11 residues. Germline lookup yields CDR1 MNHNS and CDR2 SASEGT. With 4 bases removed from V and 6 bases from J, the gap between germline ends came to 6 bases. The CDR3 coding sequence is TGTGCCAGCAGTGGCTGGCAGACCCAGTACTTC. It encodes CASSGWQTQYF.

This clone was seen a few times. V usage is TRBV6-5 and J usage is TRBJ1-6; D ambiguous. CDR3 length: 14 amino acids. Germline loops: CDR1 MNHEY, CDR2 SVGAGI. The V and J ends lost 6 bases and 5 bases respectively, with 11 bases between them. The chain's CDR3 is CASRQAFDNSPLHF. The CDR3 coding sequence is TGTGCCAGCAGGCAGGCCTTCGATAATTCACCCCTCCACTTT.

This rearrangement joins TRBV6-5 to TRBJ1-4, with 7 bases aligning to TRBD1. This CDR3 comprises 15 residues. Germline CDR1 MNHEY, CDR2 SVGAGI. After removal of 0 bases from V and 7 bases from J, the junction contained 5 bases not matched to a gene. In DNA, the CDR3 is TGTGCCAGCAGTTACTCAACAGGGGTTGGTGAAAAACTGTTTTTT. Protein: CASSYSTGVGEKLFF.

V gene TRBV4-3 combines with J gene TRBJ2-2, with TRBD2 identical over 7 bases. The CDR3 has 16 amino acids. The ends lost 1 base at V and 4 bases at J; junction bases unmatched: 6. Germline lookup yields CDR1 LGHNA and CDR2 YSLEER. The CDR3 protein is CASSQGEGRATGELFF. In nucleotides, the CDR3 is TGCGCCAGCAGCCAAGGGGAGGGCAGGGCCACCGGGGAGCTGTTTTTT.

The chain has TRBV11-2 and TRBJ2-5, with 11 bases matching TRBD1. Germline V gene data show CDR1 as SGHAT and CDR2 as FQNNGV. V lost 7 bases to trimming and J lost 5 bases; unmatched junction nucleotides: 21. The CDR3 is made up of 19 amino acids. In DNA, the CDR3 is TGTGCCAGCATCTCCGGGACAGGGGGACTTTTGGGGGGGCGGGAGACCCAGTACTTC. Its translation: CASISGTGGLLGGRETQYF. The variable domain in full, completed from reference TRBV11-2 and TRBJ2-5, reads EAGVAQSPRYKIIEKRQSVAFWCNPISGHATLYWYQQILGQGPKLLIQFQNNGVVDDSQLPKDRFSAERLKGVDSTLKIQPAKLEDSAVYLCASISGTGGLLGGRETQYFGPGTRLLVL.

V and J are TRBV30 and TRBJ1-5; D gene unclear. This CDR3 is built from 12 residues. Germline loops: CDR1 GTSNPN, CDR2 SVGIG (reference sequence). With 3 bases removed from V and 6 bases from J, the gap between germline ends came to 9 bases. The CDR3 sequence: CAWRIPPQPQHF. CDR3 in DNA: TGTGCCTGGAGAATTCCTCCTCAGCCCCAGCATTTT.

The chain recombines TRBV5-1 with TRBJ2-2; 9 positions agree with TRBD1. This CDR3 is built from 16 residues. V trimming: 5 bases; J trimming: 1 base; junction bases outside the gene matches: 6. Per the germline V gene, CDR1 is SGHRS and CDR2 is YFSETQ. The CDR3 loop is CASRQEDRGNTGELFF. The CDR3 DNA reads as TGCGCCAGCAGACAAGAGGACAGGGGGAACACCGGGGAGCTGTTTTTT.

This rearrangement joins TRBV2 to TRBJ2-5, with 7 nucleotides matching TRBD1. The CDR3 runs 12 residues. The germline CDR1 and CDR2 sequences are SNHLY and FYNNEI. Germline trimming cut 8 bases from V and 4 bases from J; bases unmatched to any gene: 4. The CDR3 spells CASADRPETQYF. CDR3 nucleotide sequence: TGTGCCAGCGCGGACAGGCCAGAGACCCAGTACTTC. Looking up the rest from reference TRBV2 and TRBJ2-5 gives the full variable domain: EPEVTQTPSHQVTQMGQEVILRCVPISNHLYFYWYRQILGQKVEFLVSFYNNEISEKSEIFDDQFSVERPDGSNFTLKIRSTKLEDSAMYFCASADRPETQYFGPGTRLLVL.

V gene TRBV6-6 combines with J gene TRBJ2-1; 8 bases match TRBD2. V lost 0 bases to trimming and J lost 14 bases; unmatched junction nucleotides: 12. The germline V gene has CDR1 MNHNY and CDR2 SVGAGI (reference sequence). This CDR3 has 15 residues. The CDR3 is CASSYSTGGSGLKFF. The CDR3 DNA is TGTGCCAGCAGTTACTCGACGGGGGGGAGCGGATTAAAGTTCTTC.

The CDR3 loop is CASTGGGSPLHF. The CDR3 nucleotides are TGTGCTTCGACAGGGGGCGGGTCACCCCTCCACTTT. The V gene is TRBV19, the J gene TRBJ1-6, with TRBD1 matching 10 bases. The CDR3 is made up of 12 amino acids. Germline V gene lookup returns CDR1 LNHDA and CDR2 SQIVND (reference sequence).

This chain connects TRBV5-1 to TRBJ1-1; D ambiguous. Trimming took 4 bases from V and 4 from J, leaving 14 bases between them. Germline lookup yields CDR1 SGHRS and CDR2 YFSETQ. CDR3 length: 14 residues. The CDR3 nucleotides read TGCGCCAGCAGCCCCGGAGGTTACGGCACTGAAGCTTTCTTT. Its translation: CASSPGGYGTEAFF.

This clone was seen only once. V and J are TRBV5-4 and TRBJ2-5; a possible D gene is TRBD1 (5 bases). The CDR3 is 15 amino acids. V lost 0 bases, J lost 4 bases, and 13 bases lay in between. The V gene's germline CDR1 is SGHNT and CDR2 YYREEE (reference sequence). CDR3: CASSLEPRRGETQYF. DNA for the CDR3: TGTGCCAGCAGCTTGGAACCCCGAAGGGGAGAGACCCAGTACTTC.

This chain joins TRBV5-4 and TRBJ2-3; TRBD2 is a possible D gene (5 bases). Germline V gene data show CDR1 as SGHNT and CDR2 as YYREEE (reference sequence). Trimming shortened V by 0 bases and J by 13 bases, and 18 bases separated the two germline ends. This CDR3 has 14 amino acids. CDR3 in amino acids: CASSLAGMLFFEYF. In DNA form, the CDR3 reads TGTGCCAGCAGCTTGGCCGGGATGCTCTTCTTTGAGTATTTT.

The chain carries TRBV7-2 and TRBJ1-2; 7 nucleotides match TRBD1. The germline gives CDR1 SGHTA, CDR2 FQGNSA. CDR3 length: 14 residues. Trimming cost V 3 bases and J 8 bases; bases outside gene matches: 9. CDR3 sequence: CASSFPAGQSGYTF. Here the CDR3 DNA reads TGTGCCAGCAGCTTTCCCGCGGGACAGTCCGGCTACACCTTC. Full variable domain (outside the CDR3, taken from reference TRBV7-2 and TRBJ1-2): GAGVSQSPSNKVTEKGKDVELRCDPISGHTALYWYRQSLGQGLEFLIYFQGNSAPDKSGLPSDRFSAERTGGSVSTLTIQRTQQEDSAVYLCASSFPAGQSGYTFGSGTRLTVV.

The chain is built from TRBV9 and TRBJ1-3; D might be TRBD1 (5 bases). V lost 4 bases to trimming and J lost 2 bases, with 13 bases between them. CDR3 length: 15 residues. Germline-derived CDR1 and CDR2 are SGDLS and YYNGEE. The CDR3 protein is CASSIGEGPGNTIYF. The CDR3 bases are TGTGCCAGCAGCATAGGGGAGGGGCCTGGAAACACCATATATTTT.

The chain joins TRBV4-1 to TRBJ2-1; possible D gene TRBD2, 6 bases. The V and J ends lost 1 base and 4 bases respectively, with 11 bases between them. The CDR3 loop spans 15 amino acids. In germline, CDR1 is MGHRA, CDR2 YSYEKL. The DNA of the CDR3 is TGCGCCAGCAGCCAAGGCGGGGCCCCGTACAATGAGCAGTTCTTC. Its protein product is CASSQGGAPYNEQFF.

This sequence joins TRBV14 and TRBJ2-1, with TRBD2 identical over 14 bases. This CDR3 region has 19 residues. CDR1 and CDR2 from the germline V gene are SGHDN and FVKESK. J was trimmed by 0 bases and V by 4 bases; bases with no gene match: 8. This CDR3 is CASSPRTSGGWSSYNEQFF. In nucleotides, the CDR3 is TGTGCCAGCAGCCCCCGGACTAGCGGGGGGTGGAGCTCCTACAATGAGCAGTTCTTC.

The chain links TRBV9 to TRBJ1-3; a possible D gene is TRBD1 (6 bases). The CDR3 consists of 15 residues. V was trimmed by 3 bases and J by 0 bases, leaving 10 bases between them. The V gene's germline CDR1 is SGDLS and CDR2 YYNGEE. The CDR3 spells CASSGTASSGNTIYF. The DNA for the CDR3 is TGTGCCAGCAGCGGGACAGCCAGCTCTGGAAACACCATATATTTT.

This clone was detected only a few times. This chain connects TRBV7-9 to TRBJ1-5, with D unresolved. The CDR3 totals 13 residues. CDR1 is SEHNR and CDR2 is FQNEAQ in the germline V gene (reference sequence). The ends were cut back, 2 bases at V and 5 bases at J, with 7 bases in the middle. The CDR3, as DNA: TGTGCCAGCAGCTTACGAGGTGATCAGCCCCAGCATTTT. Translated: CASSLRGDQPQHF.

Written as DNA, the CDR3 is TGTGCCAGCAGCGTAAAGGGGATAACCGGGGAGCTGTTTTTT. As protein: CASSVKGITGELFF. The chain joins TRBV5-6 to TRBJ2-2; weak D call: TRBD1 (5 bases). Trimming pared 4 bases from V and 5 bases from J, leaving 12 bases between. The CDR3 is made up of 14 amino acids. The V gene's germline CDR1 is SGHDT and CDR2 YYEEEE. Drawing the rest from reference TRBV5-6 and TRBJ2-2, the complete variable domain is DAGVTQSPTHLIKTRGQQVTLRCSPKSGHDTVSWYQQALGQGPQFIFQYYEEEERQRGNFPDRFSGHQFPNYSSELNVNALLLGDSALYLCASSVKGITGELFFGEGSRLTVL.

The chain uses TRBV10-3 and TRBJ2-1; D perhaps matches TRBD2 (5 bases). The CDR3 consists of 12 residues. V lost 3 bases and J lost 7, with 7 bases in between. Germline assignment: CDR1 ENHRY and CDR2 SYGVKD. CDR3 in amino acids: CAISERGNEQFF. The CDR3 nucleotides are TGTGCCATCAGTGAACGGGGAAATGAGCAGTTCTTC.

The chain recombines TRBV10-3 with TRBJ1-2, with D possibly TRBD1 on 6 matching bases. The germline V gene has CDR1 ENHRY and CDR2 SYGVKD. There are 13 residues in the CDR3. The germline V and J ends were trimmed by 5 bases and 6 bases, with 13 bases remaining between them. Here the CDR3 reads CAISPSAGDGYTF. CDR3 DNA: TGTGCCATCAGTCCTTCGGCAGGGGATGGCTACACCTTC.